This TCR beta chain is from a study of cytomegalovirus exposure and HLA in healthy donors. Turning to the study itself: The 600 to 800 first-cohort repertoires shared a platform with the approximately 130 validation repertoires, as reported in a later analysis.

Libraries were prepared by immunoSEQ multiplex PCR; TCRdb keeps only in-frame clonotypes and omits some of them. Of more than 95,000 clones listed, approximately 94% are singletons. Germline V lookup: CDR1 MNHEY, CDR2 SMNVEV (reference sequence). The CDR3 has 13 residues. V was pared by 3 bases and J by 3 bases, with 8 bases between. Material: PBMCs. This chain links TRBV27 with TRBJ1-2, with D perhaps TRBD1 (5 bases). The sequence was collected from a man younger than 35 in good health and CMV-seronegative. The CDR3, as DNA: TGTGCCAGCAGTTTTCTCAGGGACTATGGCTACACCTTC. It codes for CASSFLRDYGYTF.